This TCR beta chain originates from a study of T cells expressing NK-cell markers. The wider study: Among eight sequenced donors, seven carried HCMV seropositivity while one was seronegative.

General study findings and limits: The same clonotypes also predominated in the CD3+CD56-NKG2C+ fraction of a few donors. Dominant NKG2C+ clonotypes made up about 1.0-7.0% of CD8+ T cells in roughly six donors.

As for this clonotype: The target antigen is unknown.

CDR1 and CDR2 from the germline V gene are SGHVS and FQNEAQ. The length of the CDR3 is 14 residues. The TCR beta cDNA came from 5'RACE template switching with UMIs. TCRdb re-called the 5' RACE reads; one entry per CDR3 protein, DNA not given. The listing records approximately 440,000 distinct CDR3 sequences. The rearrangement joins TRBV7-8 to TRBJ1-4. Sequencing was carried out using blood T cells: a sorted CD56 or NKG2C T cell subset, CD4+ or CD8+ T cells, or bulk PBMC T cells (not recorded which). The clonotype comes from a woman in her 50s in good health. The CDR3 spells CASSLYSVGEKLFF.